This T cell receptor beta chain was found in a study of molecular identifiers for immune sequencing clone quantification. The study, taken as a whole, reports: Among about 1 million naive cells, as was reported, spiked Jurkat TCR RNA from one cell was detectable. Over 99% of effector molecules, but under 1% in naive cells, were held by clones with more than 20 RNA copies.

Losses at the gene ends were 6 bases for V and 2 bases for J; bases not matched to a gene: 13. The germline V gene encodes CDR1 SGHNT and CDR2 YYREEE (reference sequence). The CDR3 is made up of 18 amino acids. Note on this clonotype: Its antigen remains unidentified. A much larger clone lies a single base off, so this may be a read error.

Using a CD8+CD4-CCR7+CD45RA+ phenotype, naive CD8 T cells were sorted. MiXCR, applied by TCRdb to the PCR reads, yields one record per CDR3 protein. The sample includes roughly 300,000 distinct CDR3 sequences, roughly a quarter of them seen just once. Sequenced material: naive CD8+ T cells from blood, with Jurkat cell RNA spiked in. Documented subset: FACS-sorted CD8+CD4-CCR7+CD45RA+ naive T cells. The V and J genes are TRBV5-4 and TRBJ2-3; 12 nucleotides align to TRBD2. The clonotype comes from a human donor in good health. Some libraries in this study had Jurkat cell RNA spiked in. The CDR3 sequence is CASTQTSGGRSTTDTQYF. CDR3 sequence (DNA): TGTGCCAGCACCCAGACTAGCGGGGGCCGCTCCACCACAGATACGCAGTATTTT. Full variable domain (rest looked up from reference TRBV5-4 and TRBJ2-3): ETGVTQSPTHLIKTRGQQVTLRCSSQSGHNTVSWYQQALGQGPQFIFQYYREEENGRGNFPPRFSGLQFPNYSSELNVNALELDDSALYLCASTQTSGGRSTTDTQYFGPGTRLTVL.